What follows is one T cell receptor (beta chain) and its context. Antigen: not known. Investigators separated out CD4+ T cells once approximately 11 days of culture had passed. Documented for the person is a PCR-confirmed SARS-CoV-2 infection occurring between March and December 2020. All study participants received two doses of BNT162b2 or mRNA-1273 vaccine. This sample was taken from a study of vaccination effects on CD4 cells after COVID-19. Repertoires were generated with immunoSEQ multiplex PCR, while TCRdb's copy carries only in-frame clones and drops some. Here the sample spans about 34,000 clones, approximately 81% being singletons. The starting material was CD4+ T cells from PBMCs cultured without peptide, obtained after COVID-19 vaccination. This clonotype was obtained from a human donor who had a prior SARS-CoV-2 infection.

DNA for the CDR3: TGTGCCAGCAGTTTATCCCGAGCCAGGACAGATACGCAGTATTTT. The encoded protein is CASSLSRARTDTQYF. The chain links TRBV27 to TRBJ2-3, with D unresolved. Germline V CDR1 and CDR2: MNHEY, SMNVEV (reference sequence). V was clipped by 0 bases and J by 3 bases, with 10 bases between them. The CDR3 runs to 15 residues.